This T cell receptor beta chain stems from a study of T cells in Graves' hyperthyroidism and ophthalmopathy. Graves' hyperthyroidism was deemed stable given no ophthalmopathy progression within 18 months. Notes on this clonotype: The antigen remains unidentified.

Study outcomes and limitations: Through a model of 13 V-J features, ophthalmopathy was separated from stable hyperthyroidism. Most expanded thyroid clonotypes above 0.001 recurred in blood.

TCR beta CDR3 regions were amplified from RNA. In the first-round RT-PCR of the TCR CDR3, the HTBI primer set was used. TCRdb processed the multiplex PCR reads anew with MiXCR; each CDR3 protein has one entry. This table has about 510,000 distinct CDR3 sequences, 11% to 15% appearing once. Germline V gene lookup returns CDR1 PRHDT and CDR2 FYEKMQ (reference sequence). Unmatched junction bases numbered 6, after V lost 4 bases and J lost 4 bases. The CDR3 runs to 15 residues. The source is a woman between 40 and 50 years old with Graves' hyperthyroidism. The sample was blood. The chain combines TRBV13 with TRBJ2-4; the match to TRBD2 covers 8 bases. The CDR3 DNA is TGTGCCAGCAGCTCGGTCCGGGGGGGGAAAAACATTCAGTACTTC. It codes for CASSSVRGGKNIQYF. Complete variable domain (other parts from reference TRBV13 and TRBJ2-4): AAGVIQSPRHLIKEKRETATLKCYPIPRHDTVYWYQQGPGQDPQFLISFYEKMQSDKGSIPDRFSAQQFSDYHSELNMSSLELGDSALYFCASSSVRGGKNIQYFGAGTRLSVL.